A selection of T cell receptor beta chains follows, all from one sample in a study of blood T cell repertoires in COVID-19. The data were produced by immunoSEQ multiplex PCR, yet TCRdb's version contains in-frame clones alone and is incomplete. The sample holds approximately 200,000 clones, around 90% seen once. Sequencing was performed on PBMCs or T cells enriched from blood (not recorded which). The source of these receptors is a man aged 18 to 29 with acute COVID-19. Each CDR3 is given with its conserved first and last residue. The order of the fields is V gene, D gene, J gene, clone size, CDR3 DNA, CDR3 protein. D genes are given only for firm matches. Clone size appears in some rows only: once, few, many, or a class for an expanded clone.

TRBV9	.	TRBJ2-2	.	TGTGCCAGCAGCGTAGAAGGAGGGTTAGGCACCGGGGAGCTGTTTTTT	CASSVEGGLGTGELFF
TRBV5-1	TRBD1	TRBJ2-7	once	TGCGCCAGCAGCCTGATGGGACAGAGGTACGAGCAGTACTTC	CASSLMGQRYEQYF
TRBV5-4	.	TRBJ2-3	.	TGTGCCAGCAGCCCGGCGGGCCGCAGGGGTTACTCCGATACGCAGTATTTT	CASSPAGRRGYSDTQYF
TRBV11-2	.	TRBJ2-3	.	TGTGCCAGCAGCTTAGGACCGGGAATCGGGATTGGTACGCAGTATTTT	CASSLGPGIGIGTQYF
TRBV7-9	.	TRBJ2-1	.	TGTGCCAGCAGCCAAACAGGGCATGAGCAGTTCTTC	CASSQTGHEQFF
TRBV6-6	TRBD1	TRBJ1-3	once	TGTGCCAGCAGTCCAGGCGGTTGGGGACAGGTCTCTGGAAACACCATATATTTT	CASSPGGWGQVSGNTIYF
TRBV30	.	TRBJ1-1	few	TGTGCCTGGACCTATGGGAGGAATGAAGCTTTCTTT	CAWTYGRNEAFF
TRBV11-3	.	TRBJ2-7	.	TGTGCCAGCAGCTTACCCTCGGGCGAGCAGTACTTC	CASSLPSGEQYF
TRBV27	TRBD1	TRBJ2-1	.	TGTGCCAGCAGTTTATCCCCGGGACAGGGCGATGAGCAGTTCTTC	CASSLSPGQGDEQFF
TRBV5-1	TRBD1	TRBJ2-1	.	TGCGCCAGCAGCTTGGTAGCAGGGGGCGATTATAAGAGCTACTACAATGAGCAGTTCTTC	CASSLVAGGDYKSYYNEQFF
TRBV4-1	TRBD1	TRBJ2-7	once	TGCGCCAGCAGCAGGACAGGGGACTACGAGCAGTACTTC	CASSRTGDYEQYF
TRBV23-1	TRBD1	TRBJ1-1	.	TGCGCCAGCAGTCCACCGGGACAGGGCCGCTGTCTCAACACTGAAGCTTTCTTT	CASSPPGQGRCLNTEAFF
TRBV28	TRBD1	TRBJ2-7	once	TGTGCCAGCAGACCTAGGGGCGGACAGGGAATCGAGCAGTACTTC	CASRPRGGQGIEQYF
TRBV19	TRBD1	TRBJ1-6	few	TGTGCCAGTAGTTGGACAGGGGGTTCACCCCTCCACTTT	CASSWTGGSPLHF
TRBV28	.	TRBJ2-5	.	TGTGCCAGCAGCCCGGACAGTCAAGAGACCCAGTACTTC	CASSPDSQETQYF
TRBV30	TRBD1	TRBJ1-6	.	TGTGCCTGGAAGGACAGGAGCTCCTATAATTCACCCCTCCACTTT	CAWKDRSSYNSPLHF
TRBV15	TRBD2	TRBJ2-7	.	TGTGCCACCAGCAGAGAAGGCCCTAGCGGGAGCTCCTACGAGCAGTACTTC	CATSREGPSGSSYEQYF
TRBV29-1	.	TRBJ2-7	.	TGCAGCGTTGTGCGGACAGCAGACTACGAGCAGTACTTC	CSVVRTADYEQYF
TRBV25-1	.	TRBJ1-1	few	TGTGCCAGCAGCCCCCCCCAGGTGAACACTGAAGCTTTCTTT	CASSPPQVNTEAFF
TRBV30	.	TRBJ2-7	.	TGTGCCTGGAGTGTGGCAGGGGCAAAGGGCGAGCAGTACTTC	CAWSVAGAKGEQYF
TRBV4-1	TRBD2	TRBJ2-1	.	TGCGCCAGCAGCCAAGAGGATAGCGGGGACGGGGGCTCCTACAATGAGCAGTTCTTC	CASSQEDSGDGGSYNEQFF
TRBV27	TRBD1	TRBJ1-5	.	TGTGCCAGCCGGGACAGGGATAATCAGCCCCAGCATTTT	CASRDRDNQPQHF
TRBV7-2	TRBD2	TRBJ2-2	.	TGTGCCAGCAGCCCGGGGTGGGGTGCGGGAGGAACGAACACCGGGGAGCTGTTTTTT	CASSPGWGAGGTNTGELFF
TRBV5-1	TRBD1	TRBJ2-2	.	TGCGCCAGCAGCTGGACCTCTCGGGACAGGACATTAGCGAACACCGGGGAGCTGTTTTTT	CASSWTSRDRTLANTGELFF
TRBV5-1	.	TRBJ1-3	once	TGCGCCAGCAGCTTGGGCAGGGTATCTGGAAACACCATATATTTT	CASSLGRVSGNTIYF
TRBV5-1	TRBD1	TRBJ1-4	few	TGCGCCAGCAGCCTAGGGACAGCGATTAATGAAAAACTGTTTTTT	CASSLGTAINEKLFF
TRBV28	.	TRBJ2-7	.	TGTGCCAGCAGTCCCTCGAGGGGGGGCTACGAGCAGTACTTC	CASSPSRGGYEQYF
TRBV6-2/TRBV6-3	.	TRBJ2-2	once	TGTGCCAGCAGCTCGGTGAGGGACTTCATGAACACCGGGGAGCTGTTTTTT	CASSSVRDFMNTGELFF
TRBV4-1	TRBD1	TRBJ2-5	.	TGCGCCAGCAGCCCTACGGGACAGGGCCCACTAGCAAGGGAGACCCAGTACTTC	CASSPTGQGPLARETQYF
TRBV5-6	TRBD1	TRBJ1-6	.	TGTGCCAGCAGCCCGCAGACAGGGGGCCTCTATAATTCACCCCTCCACTTT	CASSPQTGGLYNSPLHF
TRBV24-1	.	TRBJ1-6	.	TGTGCCACCAGTGTTATACAGGCGGACAATTCACCCCTCCACTTT	CATSVIQADNSPLHF
TRBV7-9	TRBD1	TRBJ1-2	.	TGTGCCAGCAGCATCGGGACAGGGGCTAAAGACTATGGCTACACCTTC	CASSIGTGAKDYGYTF
TRBV24-1	.	TRBJ2-1	.	TGTGCCACCAGCAATGAACAGGGCTACAATGAGCAGTTCTTC	CATSNEQGYNEQFF
TRBV4-1	TRBD1	TRBJ1-3	.	TGCGCCAGCAGCCCGACAGGGGGCCTTGGAAACACCATATATTTT	CASSPTGGLGNTIYF
TRBV24-1	.	TRBJ2-3	.	TGTGCCACCAGTTCGGGGGACACAGATACGCAGTATTTT	CATSSGDTDTQYF
TRBV5-4	.	TRBJ2-1	.	TGTGCCAGCAGCTCGTACTACAATGAGCAGTTCTTC	CASSSYYNEQFF
TRBV4-1	.	TRBJ2-1	.	TGCGCCAGCAGCCAAGAGTTAGGGGGCTCCTACAATGAGCAGTTCTTC	CASSQELGGSYNEQFF
TRBV6-7	.	TRBJ2-2	.	TGTGCCAGCAGTTACCGACTCTTCTGGGAGCTGTTTTTT	CASSYRLFWELFF
TRBV6-5	.	TRBJ1-1	.	TGTGCCAGCAGGACTACCTGGGTAGTCAACACTGAAGCTTTCTTT	CASRTTWVVNTEAFF
TRBV18	TRBD1	TRBJ2-7	.	TGTGCCAGCTCGCCGGACAGGTCCTCCTACGAGCAGTACTTC	CASSPDRSSYEQYF
TRBV27	TRBD2	TRBJ2-3	.	TGTGCCAGCAGACGACAGCGGGAGTCCGCAGATACGCAGTATTTT	CASRRQRESADTQYF
TRBV6-5	.	TRBJ1-5	.	TGTGCCAGCAACCGCCGGGAGGGAGGCAATCAGCCCCAGCATTTT	CASNRREGGNQPQHF